This entry features one T cell receptor delta chain sequence. Its specific antigen is unknown. Base qualities are not at hand, and no much larger clone is one base apart. Libraries were prepared through 5' RACE. The sequencer listed for this sample is Illumina MiSeq. With CATT, TCRdb called clones again from the public reads; duplicate DNA rows were later joined. Counted in this sample were about 660 delta-chain clones; 36% of them appeared once. The ten largest clonotypes hold approximately 45% of the sample. The source of the sample is a study of delta chain sequences of gamma delta T cells (dated by TCRdb to 2015 to 2018). The germline V gene sets CDR1 to GEAIGNYY and CDR2 to EKD. The CDR3 measures 19 amino acids from cysteine to phenylalanine. Here the CDR3 DNA is all that survives: 57 bases in frame from base 1. V lost 1 base and J lost 0 bases; the stretch between them is 15 bases long.

The TCR comes from a human donor in good health. The sample comprised either unsorted cells or a sorted T cell fraction (not recorded which). Rearrangement joined TRDV2 to TRDJ3, and perhaps TRDD3 as D gene, on 5 matching bases. In nucleotide form, the sequence is TGTGCCTGTGACACGGGCGGGGGGCCTCACTCCTGGGACACCCGACAGATGTTTTTC. It codes for CACDTGGGPHSWDTRQMFF.